This T cell receptor (beta chain) is from a study of shared clonotypes between healthy human individuals. CDR1 and CDR2 (germline): ENHRY, SYGVKD. The CDR3 totals 15 residues. The V and J ends lost 0 bases and 4 bases, in that order; junction bases with no gene match: 3. Genomic DNA from each subset was divided evenly over several immunoSEQ plates. Sequencing used immunoSEQ multiplex PCR; TCRdb keeps in-frame clones, though not all of them. Of a few million clones in the sample, more than 80% were seen once. The chain recombines TRBV10-3 with TRBJ1-5; TRBD1 matches at 7 bases. Sequencing was done on a sample of naive CD4+ T cells sorted from blood. The subset is: CD45RA+ positively selected. The receptor was derived from a man aged 18 to 29 in good health. The CDR3 region is CAISESRRGNQPQHF. Here the CDR3 DNA reads TGTGCCATCAGTGAGTCGCGCAGGGGGAATCAGCCCCAGCATTTT.